A selection of T cell receptor beta chains follows, all from one sample in a study of OX40 agonist ivuxolimab in advanced cancers. Clones were read by immunoSEQ multiplex PCR, and TCRdb kept only the in-frame ones, dropping some. Of more than 65,000 clones detected, less than 95% appear once; the ten largest clones hold more than 0.85%. The specimen comprised CD4+ or CD8+ T cells sorted from blood, sampled in a trial of the OX40 agonist ivuxolimab. The source is an adult with an advanced solid tumor such as melanoma, head and neck, liver or kidney cancer. The conserved cysteine and the conserved F or W are not part of the CDR3 here.

j_call v_call cdr3_aa
TRBJ2-2 TRBV6-6 ASGTRFSGELF
TRBJ2-7 TRBV11-2 ASSLETGTSYEQY
. TRBV4-2 ASSQALQREFHEQY
TRBJ2-5 TRBV2 ASRKSGTETQY
TRBJ2-7 TRBV5-4 ASSLAASGGLTPYEQY
TRBJ1-6 TRBV2 ASRMDRDNTYNSPLH
TRBJ2-3 TRBV6-5 ASRNGDRSTDTQY
TRBJ2-5 TRBV6-1 ATSPGQGQETQY
TRBJ2-3 TRBV7-3 ASSSKVSWTDTQY
TRBJ2-3 TRBV19 ASSKGLAGAADTQY